This T cell receptor (beta chain) was sequenced during a study of T cell responses to AZD1222 COVID-19 vaccine. General study findings and limits: Possibly, clonal diversity was underestimated; donors were largely white British and included more females.

Sequencing was performed with immunoSEQ multiplex PCR; in TCRdb, only in-frame clones are kept and a portion is missing. Of around 60,000 clones in the sample, about 87% were seen once. In the case of this clone: The target antigen is unknown.

Per germline, CDR1 LNHNV and CDR2 YYDKDF (reference sequence). The CDR3 is made up of 14 amino acids. The V gene end was trimmed by 7 bases and the J gene end by 2 bases; junction bases not matched to a gene: 2. This chain uses TRBV15 with TRBJ2-3; 11 bases align to TRBD2. The TCR comes from an adult in good health. The sequencing used peripheral blood, collected on day 0 of AZD1222 vaccination. The CDR3 is CATKLAGDTDTQYF. In DNA, the CDR3 is TGTGCCACCAAACTAGCGGGAGACACAGATACGCAGTATTTT.